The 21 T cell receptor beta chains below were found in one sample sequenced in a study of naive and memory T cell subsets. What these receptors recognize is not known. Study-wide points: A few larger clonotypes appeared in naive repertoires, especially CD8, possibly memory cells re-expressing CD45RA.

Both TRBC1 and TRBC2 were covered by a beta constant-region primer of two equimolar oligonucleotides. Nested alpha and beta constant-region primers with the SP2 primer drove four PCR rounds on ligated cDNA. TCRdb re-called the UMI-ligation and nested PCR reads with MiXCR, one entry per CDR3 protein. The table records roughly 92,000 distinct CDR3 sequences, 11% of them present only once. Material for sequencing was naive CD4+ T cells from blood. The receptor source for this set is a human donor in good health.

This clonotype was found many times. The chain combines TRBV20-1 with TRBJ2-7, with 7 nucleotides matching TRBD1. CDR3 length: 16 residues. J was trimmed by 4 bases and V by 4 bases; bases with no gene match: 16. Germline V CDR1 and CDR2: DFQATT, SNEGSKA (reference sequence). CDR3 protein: CSAKGQEALSSYEQYF. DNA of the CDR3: TGCAGTGCTAAAGGACAGGAGGCCTTATCGTCATACGAGCAGTACTTC.

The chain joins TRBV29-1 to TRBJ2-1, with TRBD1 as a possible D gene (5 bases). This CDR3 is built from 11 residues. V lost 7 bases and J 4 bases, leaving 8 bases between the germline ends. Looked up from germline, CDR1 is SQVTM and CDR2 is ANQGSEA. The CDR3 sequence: CSADRYNEQFF. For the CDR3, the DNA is TGCAGCGCCGACAGATACAATGAGCAGTTCTTC.

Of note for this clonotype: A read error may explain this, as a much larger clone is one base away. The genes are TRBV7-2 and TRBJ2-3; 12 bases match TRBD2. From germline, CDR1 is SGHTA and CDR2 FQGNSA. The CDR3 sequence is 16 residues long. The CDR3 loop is CASSYSSGGATDTRYF. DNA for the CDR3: TGTGCCAGCAGCTACTCTAGCGGGGGGGCCACAGATACGCGGTATTTT.

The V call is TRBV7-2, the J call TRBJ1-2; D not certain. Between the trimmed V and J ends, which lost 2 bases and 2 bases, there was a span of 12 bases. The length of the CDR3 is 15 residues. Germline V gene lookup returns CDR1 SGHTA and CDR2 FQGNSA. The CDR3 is CASSLYERRNYGYTF. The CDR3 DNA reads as TGTGCCAGCAGCTTATATGAGAGAAGGAACTATGGCTACACCTTC.

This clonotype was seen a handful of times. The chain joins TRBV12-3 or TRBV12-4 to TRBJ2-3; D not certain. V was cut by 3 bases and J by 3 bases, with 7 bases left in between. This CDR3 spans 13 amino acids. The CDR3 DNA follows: TGTGCCAGCAGTTTTGCCTCAACAGATACGCAGTATTTT. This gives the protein CASSFASTDTQYF.

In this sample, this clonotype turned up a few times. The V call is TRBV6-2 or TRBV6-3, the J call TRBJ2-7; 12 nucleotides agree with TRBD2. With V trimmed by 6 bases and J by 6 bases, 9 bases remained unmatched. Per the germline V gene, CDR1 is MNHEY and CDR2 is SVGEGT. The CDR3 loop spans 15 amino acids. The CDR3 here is CASSSSGRAFFEQYF. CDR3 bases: TGTGCCAGCAGCTCTAGCGGGAGGGCCTTCTTCGAGCAGTACTTC.

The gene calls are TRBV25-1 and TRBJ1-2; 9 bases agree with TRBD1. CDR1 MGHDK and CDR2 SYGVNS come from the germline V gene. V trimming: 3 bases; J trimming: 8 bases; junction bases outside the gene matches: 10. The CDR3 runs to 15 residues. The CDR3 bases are TGTGCCAGCAGTGATTCCGGGACAGGGAACCGGGGCTACACCTTC. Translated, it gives CASSDSGTGNRGYTF.

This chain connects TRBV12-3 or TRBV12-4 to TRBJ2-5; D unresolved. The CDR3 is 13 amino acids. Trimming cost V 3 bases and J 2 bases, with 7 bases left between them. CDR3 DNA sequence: TGTGCCAGCAGTTTTGGCTTACAAGAGACCCAGTACTTC. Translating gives CASSFGLQETQYF.

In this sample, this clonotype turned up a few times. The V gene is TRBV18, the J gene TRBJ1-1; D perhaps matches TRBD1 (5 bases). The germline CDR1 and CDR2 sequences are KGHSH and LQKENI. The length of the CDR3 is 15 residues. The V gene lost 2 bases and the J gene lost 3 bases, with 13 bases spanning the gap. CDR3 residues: CASSPLTGVDTEAFF. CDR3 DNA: TGTGCCAGCTCACCATTAACGGGGGTTGACACTGAAGCTTTCTTT.

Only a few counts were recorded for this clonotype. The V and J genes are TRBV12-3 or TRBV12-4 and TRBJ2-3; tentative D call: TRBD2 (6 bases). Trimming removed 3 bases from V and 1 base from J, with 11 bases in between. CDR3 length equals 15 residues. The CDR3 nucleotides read TGTGCCAGCAGTTTTGGGGGGACGGGCACAGATACGCAGTATTTT. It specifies CASSFGGTGTDTQYF.

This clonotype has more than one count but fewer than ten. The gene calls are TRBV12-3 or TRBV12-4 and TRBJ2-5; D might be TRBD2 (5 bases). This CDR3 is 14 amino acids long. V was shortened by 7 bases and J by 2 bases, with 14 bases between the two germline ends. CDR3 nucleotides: TGTGCCAGCAACACCCTGGGGAGACAAGAGACCCAGTACTTC. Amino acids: CASNTLGRQETQYF.

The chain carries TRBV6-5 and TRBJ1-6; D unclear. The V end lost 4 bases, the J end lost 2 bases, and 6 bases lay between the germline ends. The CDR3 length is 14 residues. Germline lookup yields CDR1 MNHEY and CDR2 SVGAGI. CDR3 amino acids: CASSSNTYNSPLHF. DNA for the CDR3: TGTGCCAGCAGTTCCAACACCTATAATTCACCCCTCCACTTT.

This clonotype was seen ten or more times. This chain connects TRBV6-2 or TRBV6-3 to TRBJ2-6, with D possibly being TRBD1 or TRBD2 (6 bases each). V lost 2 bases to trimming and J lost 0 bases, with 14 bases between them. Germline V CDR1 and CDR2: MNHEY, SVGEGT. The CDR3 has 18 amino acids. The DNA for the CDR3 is TGTGCCAGCAGTTACGGAGGGGGACGGACCTCTGGGGCCAACGTCCTGACTTTC. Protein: CASSYGGGRTSGANVLTF.

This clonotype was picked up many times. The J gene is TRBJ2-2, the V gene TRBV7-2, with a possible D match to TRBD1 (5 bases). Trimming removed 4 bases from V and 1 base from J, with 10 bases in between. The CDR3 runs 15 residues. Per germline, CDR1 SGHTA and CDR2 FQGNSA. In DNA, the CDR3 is TGTGCCAGCAGCTCCCATCAGGGGAACACCGGGGAGCTGTTTTTT. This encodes CASSSHQGNTGELFF.

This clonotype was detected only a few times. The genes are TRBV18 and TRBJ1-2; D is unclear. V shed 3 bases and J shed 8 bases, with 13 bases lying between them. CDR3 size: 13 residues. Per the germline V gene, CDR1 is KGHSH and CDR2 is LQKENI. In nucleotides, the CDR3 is TGTGCCAGCTCACCGGCTACACCGGGAGGCTACACCTTC. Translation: CASSPATPGGYTF.

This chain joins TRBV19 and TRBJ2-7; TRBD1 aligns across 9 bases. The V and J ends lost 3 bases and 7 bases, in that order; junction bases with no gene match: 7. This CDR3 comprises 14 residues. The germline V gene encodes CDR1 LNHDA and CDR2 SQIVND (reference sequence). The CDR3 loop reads CASSMGQGVREQYF. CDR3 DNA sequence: TGTGCCAGTAGTATGGGACAGGGAGTGAGGGAGCAGTACTTC.

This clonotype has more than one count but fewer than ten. CDR3 nucleotide sequence: TGCGCCAGCAGCCTCTTAGCGGGGAGGGATACGCAGTATTTT. Amino acids: CASSLLAGRDTQYF. This sequence joins TRBV5-1 and TRBJ2-3; 8 nucleotides agree with TRBD2. The ends lost 4 bases at V and 6 bases at J; junction bases unmatched: 7. Germline lookup yields CDR1 SGHRS and CDR2 YFSETQ. The CDR3 loop spans 14 amino acids.

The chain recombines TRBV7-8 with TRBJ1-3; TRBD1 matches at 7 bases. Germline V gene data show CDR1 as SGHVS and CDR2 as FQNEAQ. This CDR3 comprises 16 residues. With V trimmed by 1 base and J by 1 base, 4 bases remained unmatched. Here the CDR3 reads CASSLGRGKSGNTIYF. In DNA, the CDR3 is TGTGCCAGCAGCTTAGGCAGGGGGAAGTCTGGAAACACCATATATTTT. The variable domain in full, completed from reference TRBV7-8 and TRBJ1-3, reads GAGVSQSPRYKVAKRGQDVALRCDPISGHVSLFWYQQALGQGPEFLTYFQNEAQLDKSGLPSDRFFAERPEGSVSTLKIQRTQQEDSAVYLCASSLGRGKSGNTIYFGEGSWLTVV.

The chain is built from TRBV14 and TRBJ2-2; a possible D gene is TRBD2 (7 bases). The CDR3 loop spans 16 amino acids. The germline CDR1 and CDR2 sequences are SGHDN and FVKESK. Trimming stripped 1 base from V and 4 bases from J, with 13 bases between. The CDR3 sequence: CASSQARRGLTGELFF. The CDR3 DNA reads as TGTGCCAGCAGCCAAGCACGGCGGGGGCTCACCGGGGAGCTGTTTTTT.

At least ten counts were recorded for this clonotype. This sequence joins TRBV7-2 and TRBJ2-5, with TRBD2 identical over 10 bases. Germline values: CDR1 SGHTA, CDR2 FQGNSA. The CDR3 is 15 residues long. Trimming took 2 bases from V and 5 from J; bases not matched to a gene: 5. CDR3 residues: CASSLSLAGVETQYF. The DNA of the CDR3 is TGTGCCAGCAGCTTATCCCTAGCGGGGGTGGAGACCCAGTACTTC. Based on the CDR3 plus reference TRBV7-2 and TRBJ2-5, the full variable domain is GAGVSQSPSNKVTEKGKDVELRCDPISGHTALYWYRQSLGQGLEFLIYFQGNSAPDKSGLPSDRFSAERTGGSVSTLTIQRTQQEDSAVYLCASSLSLAGVETQYFGPGTRLLVL.

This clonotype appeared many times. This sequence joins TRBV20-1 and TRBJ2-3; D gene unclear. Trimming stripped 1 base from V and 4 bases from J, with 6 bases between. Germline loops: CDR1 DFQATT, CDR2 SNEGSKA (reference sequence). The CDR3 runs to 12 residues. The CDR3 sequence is CSARVRADTQYF. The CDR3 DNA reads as TGCAGTGCTAGAGTCCGCGCAGATACGCAGTATTTT.